Following are 26 T cell receptor beta chains from one sample sequenced in a study. In TCRdb, the RT-PCR reads were re-called with MiXCR into one record per CDR3 protein. The table shows 550,000 to 750,000 distinct CDR3 sequences, with 11% to 15% occurring only once. The sequencing sample was made of memory CD4+ T cells from blood. These receptors were collected from a female donor in good health, serving as a healthy control.

The CDR3 bases are TGTGCCAGCAGTTACTGGCCACAGGGGAACACCGGGGAGCTGTTTTTT. Translation gives CASSYWPQGNTGELFF. The chain is built from TRBV6-2 or TRBV6-3 and TRBJ2-2; possible D gene TRBD1, 6 bases. The CDR3 has 16 amino acids. V lost 1 base and J 1 base, leaving 10 bases between the germline ends. CDR1 is MNHEY, CDR2 SVGEGT, per germline.

V usage is TRBV28 and J usage is TRBJ1-1, with D hard to call. The CDR3 contains 14 residues. Germline-derived CDR1 and CDR2 are MDHEN and SYDVKM. Trimming removed 5 bases at V and 5 bases at J, with 15 bases between. The CDR3 loop reads CASSVIGEWTEAFF. CDR3 in DNA: TGTGCCAGCAGTGTCATCGGGGAGTGGACTGAAGCTTTCTTT.

Turning to this clonotype: This could be a read error, since a much larger clone is one nucleotide away. This chain links TRBV7-2 with TRBJ1-1; D uncertain. The CDR3 loop spans 15 amino acids. The germline V gene encodes CDR1 SGHTA and CDR2 FQGNSA. The V and J ends lost 5 bases and 0 bases respectively, with 13 bases between them. The CDR3 region has the DNA TGTGCCAGCAGCGACATGCGACTCATGAACACTGAAGCTTTCTTT. It codes for CASSDMRLMNTEAFF.

V is TRBV12-3 or TRBV12-4 and J is TRBJ2-5, with 8 bases identical to TRBD1. The CDR3 is 14 amino acids. Trimming cost V 6 bases and J 2 bases; bases outside gene matches: 5. The CDR3 DNA reads as TGTGCCAGCAGCATCGGGACAGGACAAGAGACCCAGTACTTC. Translated, it gives CASSIGTGQETQYF.

V and J are TRBV12-3 or TRBV12-4 and TRBJ2-6; D is uncertain. This CDR3 spans 17 amino acids. With 6 bases removed from V and 0 bases from J, the gap between germline ends came to 15 bases. This CDR3 is CASSEGIPYSGANVLTF. The CDR3 DNA follows: TGTGCCAGCAGCGAAGGCATCCCCTACTCTGGGGCCAACGTCCTGACTTTC.

This clonotype was counted between two and nine times. The chain has TRBV20-1 and TRBJ2-1; possible D gene TRBD2, 6 bases. The V end was cut by 3 bases, the J end by 7 bases, with 19 bases between. The CDR3 length is 15 residues. Looked up from germline, CDR1 is DFQATT and CDR2 is SNEGSKA (reference sequence). The CDR3 nucleotides are TGCAGTGCTAGGAGGATCGGGAGCCAAGCGAATGAGCAGTTCTTC. Its translation is CSARRIGSQANEQFF.

In its sample, this clonotype was seen a few times. J is TRBJ2-1 and V is TRBV20-1; TRBD2 agrees at 9 bases. V lost 7 bases to trimming and J lost 2 bases; unmatched junction nucleotides: 3. The germline gives CDR1 DFQATT, CDR2 SNEGSKA (reference sequence). The CDR3 length is 13 residues. This chain's CDR3 is CSVGGRAYNEQFF. The CDR3 DNA reads TGCAGTGTAGGCGGGAGGGCCTACAATGAGCAGTTCTTC.

This clonotype was observed at least ten times. The V call is TRBV6-5, the J call TRBJ2-7; 10 bases are a match to TRBD1. This CDR3 has 15 amino acids. V lost 6 bases and J lost 2; bases outside the gene matches: 7. Germline loops: CDR1 MNHEY, CDR2 SVGAGI. As DNA, the CDR3 is TGTGCCAGCAGACAAGGGACAGGGGCCGCCTACGAGCAGTACTTC. Translating it yields CASRQGTGAAYEQYF.

This clonotype has a count of ten or more. The chain is built from TRBV5-6 and TRBJ1-2; D uncertain. V lost 4 bases, J lost 6 bases, and 10 bases lay in between. This CDR3 contains 12 residues. CDR1 and CDR2 from the germline V gene are SGHDT and YYEEEE. The CDR3 DNA follows: TGTGCCAGCAGCGTGGGAGCGGATGGCTACACCTTC. As protein: CASSVGADGYTF. Using reference TRBV5-6 and TRBJ1-2 for the parts outside the CDR3, the full variable domain is DAGVTQSPTHLIKTRGQQVTLRCSPKSGHDTVSWYQQALGQGPQFIFQYYEEEERQRGNFPDRFSGHQFPNYSSELNVNALLLGDSALYLCASSVGADGYTFGSGTRLTVV.

This chain uses TRBV7-8 with TRBJ2-1; D possibly corresponds to TRBD1 (5 bases). The germline CDR1 and CDR2 sequences are SGHVS and FQNEAQ. Trimming left V 3 bases short and J 4 bases short, with 22 bases between. This CDR3 spans 18 amino acids. CDR3 protein: CASSFGVAGAGLYNEQFF. CDR3 nucleotides: TGTGCCAGCAGCTTTGGAGTTGCTGGGGCAGGTCTTTACAATGAGCAGTTCTTC.

This chain links TRBV3-1 with TRBJ2-7; no reliable D call. CDR3 length equals 15 residues. CDR1 is LGHDT and CDR2 is YNNKEL in the germline V gene (reference sequence). Trimming removed 1 base at V and 1 base at J, with 11 bases between. Here the CDR3 reads CASSQGSLGSYEQYF. The CDR3 DNA reads as TGTGCCAGCAGCCAAGGGTCGCTAGGATCCTACGAGCAGTACTTC.

Ten or more counts support this clonotype. The chain combines TRBV7-6 with TRBJ2-6; D is perhaps TRBD2 (7 bases). CDR1 and CDR2 (germline): SGHVS, FNYEAQ. The V end lost 5 bases, the J end lost 2 bases, and 13 bases lay between the germline ends. The CDR3 loop spans 16 amino acids. This CDR3 is CASSPRGGAGANVLTF. The CDR3 DNA reads as TGTGCCAGCAGCCCAAGAGGGGGGGCTGGGGCCAACGTCCTGACTTTC.

This sequence joins TRBV30 and TRBJ2-6; D is uncertain. Trimming shortened V by 2 bases and J by 2 bases, and 4 bases separated the two germline ends. The CDR3 has 13 residues. Germline values: CDR1 GTSNPN, CDR2 SVGIG (reference sequence). The CDR3 DNA follows: TGTGCCTGGAGTAAGGCTGGGGCCAACGTCCTGACTTTC. It translates to CAWSKAGANVLTF.

This clonotype was observed many times. The rearrangement uses TRBV20-1 and TRBJ2-7; TRBD2 agrees at 7 bases. The germline gives CDR1 DFQATT, CDR2 SNEGSKA (reference sequence). This CDR3 has 13 residues. Unmatched junction bases numbered 6, after V lost 7 bases and J lost 0 bases. The CDR3 sequence: CSGATSNSYEQYF. The CDR3 nucleotides are TGCAGTGGGGCGACTAGCAACTCCTACGAGCAGTACTTC.

V and J are TRBV28 and TRBJ2-5; D may be TRBD1 (6 bases). The germline V gene has CDR1 MDHEN and CDR2 SYDVKM. V was cut by 5 bases and J by 4 bases, with 11 bases left in between. The CDR3 totals 13 residues. CDR3 DNA: TGTGCCAGCAGTCGCTCAGGGGCAGAGACCCAGTACTTC. Its protein is CASSRSGAETQYF.

This chain links TRBV10-3 with TRBJ2-5; 8 bases fit TRBD2. Germline CDR1 reads ENHRY; CDR2 reads SYGVKD. After removal of 4 bases from V and 5 bases from J, the junction contained 9 bases not matched to a gene. The CDR3 totals 15 residues. The CDR3 reads CAISATGGAGETQYF. CDR3 bases: TGTGCCATCAGTGCGACGGGGGGGGCCGGGGAGACCCAGTACTTC.

This clonotype appeared many times. V usage is TRBV7-2 and J usage is TRBJ2-7; D is uncertain. Trimming pared 5 bases from V and 3 bases from J, leaving 8 bases between. Germline V gene lookup returns CDR1 SGHTA and CDR2 FQGNSA. The CDR3 contains 12 residues. CDR3 bases: TGTGCCAGCAGCCCGAATGTCTACGAGCAGTACTTC. Translated: CASSPNVYEQYF.

This clonotype showed up many times. The V call is TRBV20-1, the J call TRBJ2-3; TRBD2 is a possible D gene (6 bases). V gave up 3 bases and J gave up 0 bases, with 10 bases separating them. CDR3 length: 14 residues. CDR1 is DFQATT and CDR2 is SNEGSKA in the germline V gene (reference sequence). The CDR3 nucleotides read TGCAGTGCTAGTGTCAGCGGGAGCACAGATACGCAGTATTTT. Amino acid sequence: CSASVSGSTDTQYF.

In this sample, this clonotype turned up many times. The J gene is TRBJ2-1, the V gene TRBV5-1, with D tentatively TRBD2 (5 bases). Between the trimmed V and J ends, which lost 5 bases and 5 bases, there was a span of 11 bases. Germline CDR1 and CDR2: SGHRS and YFSETQ. CDR3 length: 13 amino acids. This chain's CDR3 is CASRTRGDNEQFF. The CDR3 bases are TGCGCCAGCAGGACTCGGGGAGACAATGAGCAGTTCTTC.

This chain connects TRBV7-9 to TRBJ2-2, with D uncertain. CDR1 SEHNR and CDR2 FQNEAQ come from the germline V gene (reference sequence). V lost 0 bases and J 1 base, leaving 6 bases between the germline ends. The CDR3 runs 15 residues. This CDR3 is CASSLASLNTGELFF. The CDR3, as DNA: TGTGCCAGCAGCTTAGCTTCGTTGAACACCGGGGAGCTGTTTTTT.

This chain uses TRBV30 with TRBJ1-1; the D gene is possibly TRBD1 (6 bases). V lost 2 bases to trimming and J lost 5 bases, with 21 bases between them. Germline assignment: CDR1 GTSNPN and CDR2 SVGIG (reference sequence). The CDR3 length is 16 residues. For the CDR3, the DNA is TGTGCCTGGAGTCTAGGGTCGGGGGCCCCCGGGACTGAAGCTTTCTTT. Its translation is CAWSLGSGAPGTEAFF.

With respect to this clonotype: This is likely a read error, given that the CDR3 carries no conserved phenylalanine or tryptophan at its end. No DNA is shown, since the ends of the CDR3 on it are uncertain; the CDR3 is the one TCRdb lists. The chain couples TRBV29-1 to TRBJ2-1; the D call in the table, TRBD2, was not verified against the DNA. From its first to its last residue, the CDR3 has 8 amino acids. Germline CDR1 is SQVTM and CDR2 is ANQGSEA. The CDR3: CSVGEGAY.

The chain carries TRBV18 and TRBJ1-3; unclear D gene. Germline-derived CDR1 and CDR2 are KGHSH and LQKENI. This CDR3 is built from 17 residues. The ends were cut back, 0 bases at V and 0 bases at J, with 12 bases in the middle. The CDR3 coding sequence is TGTGCCAGCTCACCACCAGCGACGCAGAGCTCTGGAAACACCATATATTTT. This codes for CASSPPATQSSGNTIYF.

As concerns this clonotype: One junction end disagrees with the germline gene, perhaps due to a read error. The chain couples TRBV7-2 to TRBJ1-1; no definite D call. CDR3 length: 13 residues. Germline-derived CDR1 and CDR2 are SGHTA and FQGNSA. Here the CDR3 reads CASSFYLATGAFF. CDR3 DNA: TGTGCCAGCAGCTTCTACTTGGCCACTGGAGCTTTCTTT.

This clonotype was seen only a few times. This chain connects TRBV4-1 to TRBJ2-7, with D possibly TRBD1 on 5 matching bases. Germline V gene sequence: CDR1 MGHRA, CDR2 YSYEKL. There are 14 residues in the CDR3. Trimming shortened V by 4 bases and J by 3 bases, and 13 bases separated the two germline ends. This CDR3 reads CASSPAPGFYEQYF. The CDR3 DNA reads as TGCGCCAGCAGCCCGGCGCCAGGGTTCTACGAGCAGTACTTC.

This clonotype occurred a few times. The chain joins TRBV9 to TRBJ2-1; 9 bases align to TRBD2. The CDR3 is 14 amino acids. Germline CDR1 reads SGDLS; CDR2 reads YYNGEE. V shed 7 bases, J shed 1 base, and the junction held 3 bases outside the gene matches. This CDR3 is CASATSGSYNEQFF. CDR3 nucleotides: TGTGCCAGCGCGACTAGCGGTTCCTACAATGAGCAGTTCTTC.